One and the same sample provided the 5 T cell receptor beta chains below, sequenced in a study of T-cell reconstitution after alpha-beta-depleted transplantation in children. The library targeted TCRbeta and was prepared with unique molecular identifiers. TCRdb fed the PCR reads into MiXCR, producing one record per CDR3 protein. The profile shows just under 350,000 distinct CDR3 sequences, under 20% of them singletons. The material was PBMCs, mostly from graft donor cells, obtained 360 days after TCRalphabeta/CD19-depleted stem cell transplant. These receptors all stem from a male patient between 2 and 10 years old who had a stem cell transplant for acute lymphoblastic leukemia, so the T cells may come from the graft donor.

In this sample, this clonotype turned up a few times. In DNA form, the CDR3 reads TGTGCCAGCAGATTCCCCCACTCTTTTAGCGGGAGGGCCTGGGATACGCAGTATTTT. Its protein product is CASRFPHSFSGRAWDTQYF. The chain recombines TRBV6-2 or TRBV6-3 with TRBJ2-3, with 11 bases fitting TRBD2. Unmatched junction bases numbered 20, after V lost 6 bases and J lost 6 bases. Germline-derived CDR1 and CDR2 are MNHEY and SVGEGT. This CDR3 has 19 amino acids.

This chain links TRBV4-2 with TRBJ2-1; 8 bases agree with TRBD2. This CDR3 is 18 amino acids long. CDR1 and CDR2 (germline): LGHNA, YNFKEQ. Trimming at V came to 2 bases and at J to 3 bases, leaving 12 bases not matched to a gene. As DNA, the CDR3 is TGTGCCAGCAGCCAAACGGGCCCAAGCGGGAGAAGCTACAATGAGCAGTTCTTC. The encoded protein is CASSQTGPSGRSYNEQFF.

The chain is built from TRBV12-3 or TRBV12-4 and TRBJ2-1; 10 bases match TRBD2. This CDR3 contains 16 residues. V dropped 4 bases and J dropped 7; count of bases not matched to a gene: 10. The CDR3 is CASSYTFSGRGNEQFF. The CDR3 DNA sequence: TGTGCCAGCAGTTACACATTCAGCGGGAGGGGTAATGAGCAGTTCTTC.

The CDR3 DNA is TGCAGCGTTCATGGCTACACCTTC. Its protein is CSVHGYTF. This chain links TRBV29-1 with TRBJ1-2; D uncertain. The CDR3 is made up of 8 amino acids. Germline-derived CDR1 and CDR2 are SQVTM and ANQGSEA. Deletions cut 5 bases from V and 6 bases from J, with 1 base between.

This clonotype was seen at least ten times. This sequence joins TRBV20-1 and TRBJ2-3; D gene unclear. Deletions cut 4 bases from V and 5 bases from J, with 7 bases between. From germline, CDR1 is DFQATT and CDR2 SNEGSKA (reference sequence). This CDR3 is 11 amino acids long. CDR3 coding DNA: TGCAGTGCTACCTTTGGAGATACGCAGTATTTT. Amino acid sequence: CSATFGDTQYF.